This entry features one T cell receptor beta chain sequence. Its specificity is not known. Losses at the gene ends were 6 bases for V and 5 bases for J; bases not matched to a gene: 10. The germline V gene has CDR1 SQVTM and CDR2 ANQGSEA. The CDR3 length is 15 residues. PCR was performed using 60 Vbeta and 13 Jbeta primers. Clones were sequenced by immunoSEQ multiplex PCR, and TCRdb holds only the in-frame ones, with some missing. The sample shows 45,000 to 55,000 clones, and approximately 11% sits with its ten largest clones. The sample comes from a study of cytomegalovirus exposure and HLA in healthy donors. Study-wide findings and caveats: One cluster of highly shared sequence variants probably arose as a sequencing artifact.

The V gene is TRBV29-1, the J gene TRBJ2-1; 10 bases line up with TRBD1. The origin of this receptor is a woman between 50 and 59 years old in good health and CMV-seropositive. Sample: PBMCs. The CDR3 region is CSVYLDRGRDNEQFF. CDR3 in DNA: TGCAGCGTCTACCTAGACAGGGGGCGAGACAATGAGCAGTTCTTC.